These 3 T cell receptor beta chains share one sample of origin, sequenced in a study of blood T cell repertoires in COVID-19. Here immunoSEQ multiplex PCR was the method, and the copy in TCRdb shows in-frame clones only, minus some. The sample includes a few hundred thousand clones, 75% to 90% of them seen just once. Sequencing used peripheral blood. These receptors came from a man aged 25 to 40 with acute or convalescent COVID-19.

The chain has TRBV7-8 and TRBJ2-2; D may be TRBD2 (5 bases). CDR3 length: 16 amino acids. The V end lost 5 bases, the J end lost 6 bases, and 19 bases lay between the germline ends. Germline V gives CDR1 SGHVS, CDR2 FQNEAQ. CDR3 coding DNA: TGTGCCAGCAGCCCCCTCGGACTTCTCGGTTCCGGGGAGCTGTTTTTT. This gives the protein CASSPLGLLGSGELFF.

The chain uses TRBV27 and TRBJ1-5; D remains ambiguous. Germline values: CDR1 MNHEY, CDR2 SMNVEV (reference sequence). CDR3 length equals 15 residues. The V gene lost 2 bases and the J gene lost 3 bases, with 11 bases spanning the gap. The chain's CDR3 is CASSLDGEINQPQHF. DNA of the CDR3: TGTGCCAGCAGTTTAGATGGAGAGATCAATCAGCCCCAGCATTTT.

V usage is TRBV30 and J usage is TRBJ1-5; 11 nucleotides line up with TRBD1. The V segment lost 5 bases and the J segment 3 bases; nucleotides outside the gene matches: 6. The CDR3 is made up of 15 amino acids. Germline V lookup: CDR1 GTSNPN, CDR2 SVGIG (reference sequence). CDR3 residues: CAWGRGQGDNQPQHF. CDR3 nucleotides: TGTGCCTGGGGAAGGGGACAGGGGGACAATCAGCCCCAGCATTTT.